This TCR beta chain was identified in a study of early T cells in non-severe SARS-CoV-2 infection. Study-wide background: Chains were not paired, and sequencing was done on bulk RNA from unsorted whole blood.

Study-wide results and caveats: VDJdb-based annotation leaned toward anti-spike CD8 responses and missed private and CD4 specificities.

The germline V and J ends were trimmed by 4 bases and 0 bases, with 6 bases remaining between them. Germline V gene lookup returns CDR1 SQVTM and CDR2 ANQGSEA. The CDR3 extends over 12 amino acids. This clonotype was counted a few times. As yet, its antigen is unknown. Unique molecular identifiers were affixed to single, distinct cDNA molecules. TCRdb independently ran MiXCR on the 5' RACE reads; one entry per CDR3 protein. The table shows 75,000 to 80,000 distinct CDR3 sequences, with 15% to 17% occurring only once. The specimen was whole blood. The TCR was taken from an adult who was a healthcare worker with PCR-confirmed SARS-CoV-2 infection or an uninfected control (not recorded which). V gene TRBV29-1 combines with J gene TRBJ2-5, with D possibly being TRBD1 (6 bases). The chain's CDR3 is CSVGTDQETQYF. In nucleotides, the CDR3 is TGCAGCGTTGGGACAGACCAAGAGACCCAGTACTTC.